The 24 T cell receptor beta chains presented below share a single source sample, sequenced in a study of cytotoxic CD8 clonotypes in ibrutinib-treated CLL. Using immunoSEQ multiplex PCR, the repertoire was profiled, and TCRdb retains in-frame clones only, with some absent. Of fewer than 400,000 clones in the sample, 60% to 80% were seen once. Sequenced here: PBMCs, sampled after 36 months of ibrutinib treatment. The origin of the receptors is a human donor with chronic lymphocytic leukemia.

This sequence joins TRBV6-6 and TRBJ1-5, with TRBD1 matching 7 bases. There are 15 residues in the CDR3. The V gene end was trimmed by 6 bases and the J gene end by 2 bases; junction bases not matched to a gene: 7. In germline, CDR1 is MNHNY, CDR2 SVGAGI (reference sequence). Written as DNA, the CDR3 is TGTGCCAGCAGAACGGTAACAGGGGGCAATCAGCCCCAGCATTTT. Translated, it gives CASRTVTGGNQPQHF.

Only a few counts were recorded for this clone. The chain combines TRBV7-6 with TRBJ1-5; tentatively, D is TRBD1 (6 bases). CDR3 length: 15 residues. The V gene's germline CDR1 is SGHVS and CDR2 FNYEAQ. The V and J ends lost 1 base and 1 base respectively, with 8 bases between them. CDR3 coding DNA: TGTGCCAGCAGCTTAGGGGGGCACAGCAATCAGCCCCAGCATTTT. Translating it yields CASSLGGHSNQPQHF.

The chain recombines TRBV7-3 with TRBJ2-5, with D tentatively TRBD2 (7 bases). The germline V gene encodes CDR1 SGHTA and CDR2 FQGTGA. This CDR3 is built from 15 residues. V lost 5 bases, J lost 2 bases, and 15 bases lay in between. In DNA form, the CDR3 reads TGTGCCAGCAGCCGCGCCGGGGGGCGGCAAGAGACCCAGTACTTC. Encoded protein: CASSRAGGRQETQYF.

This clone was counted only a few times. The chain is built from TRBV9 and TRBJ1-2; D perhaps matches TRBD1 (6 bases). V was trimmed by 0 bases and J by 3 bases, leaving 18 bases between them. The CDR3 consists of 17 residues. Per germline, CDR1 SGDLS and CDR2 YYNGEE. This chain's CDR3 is CASSVGIGGGLDYGYTF. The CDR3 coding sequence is TGTGCCAGCAGCGTAGGAATAGGAGGGGGGTTAGACTATGGCTACACCTTC.

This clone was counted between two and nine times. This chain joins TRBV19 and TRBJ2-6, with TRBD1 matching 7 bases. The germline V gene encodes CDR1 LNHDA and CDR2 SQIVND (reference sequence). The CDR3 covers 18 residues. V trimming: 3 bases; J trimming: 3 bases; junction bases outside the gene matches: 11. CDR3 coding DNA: TGTGCCAGTAGTATCTCCCGGTATACAGGGGATGGGGCCAACGTCCTGACTTTC. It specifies CASSISRYTGDGANVLTF.

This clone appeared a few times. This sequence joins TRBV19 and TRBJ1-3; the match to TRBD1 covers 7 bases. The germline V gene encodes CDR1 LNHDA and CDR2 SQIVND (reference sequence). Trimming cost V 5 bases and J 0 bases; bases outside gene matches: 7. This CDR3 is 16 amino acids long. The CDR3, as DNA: TGTGCCAGTAGTGTTACGGGACAGTACTCTGGAAACACCATATATTTT. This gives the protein CASSVTGQYSGNTIYF.

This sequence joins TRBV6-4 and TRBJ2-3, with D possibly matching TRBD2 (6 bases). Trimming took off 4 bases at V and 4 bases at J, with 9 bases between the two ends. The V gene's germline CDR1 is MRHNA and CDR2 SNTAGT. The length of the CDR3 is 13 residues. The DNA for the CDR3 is TGTGCCAGCAGTGTACAGCGGGCAGATACGCAGTATTTT. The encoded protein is CASSVQRADTQYF.

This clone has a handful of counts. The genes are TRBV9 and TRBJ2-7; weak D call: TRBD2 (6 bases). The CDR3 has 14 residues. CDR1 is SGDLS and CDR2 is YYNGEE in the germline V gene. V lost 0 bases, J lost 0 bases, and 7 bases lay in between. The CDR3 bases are TGTGCCAGCAGCGTAGCTAGCGACTCCTACGAGCAGTACTTC. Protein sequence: CASSVASDSYEQYF.

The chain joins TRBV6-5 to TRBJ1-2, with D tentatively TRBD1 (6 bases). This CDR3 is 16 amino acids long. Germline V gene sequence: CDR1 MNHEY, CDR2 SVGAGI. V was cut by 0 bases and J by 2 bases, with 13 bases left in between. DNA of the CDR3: TGTGCCAGCAGTTACTCGAGGGTAGGGGGAAACTATGGCTACACCTTC. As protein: CASSYSRVGGNYGYTF.

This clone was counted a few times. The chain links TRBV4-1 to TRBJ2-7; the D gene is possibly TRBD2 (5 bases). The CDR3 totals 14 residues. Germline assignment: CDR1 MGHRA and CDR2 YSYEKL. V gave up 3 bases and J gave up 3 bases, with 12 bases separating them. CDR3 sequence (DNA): TGCGCCAGCAGCCAGAGCCCCAGCGGCTACGAGCAGTACTTC. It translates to CASSQSPSGYEQYF.

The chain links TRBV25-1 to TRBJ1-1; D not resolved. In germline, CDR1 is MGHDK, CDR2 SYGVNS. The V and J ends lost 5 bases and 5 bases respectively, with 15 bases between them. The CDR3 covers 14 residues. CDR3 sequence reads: CASSQIRESTEAFF. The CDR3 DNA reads TGTGCCAGCAGTCAAATAAGGGAGAGTACTGAAGCTTTCTTT.

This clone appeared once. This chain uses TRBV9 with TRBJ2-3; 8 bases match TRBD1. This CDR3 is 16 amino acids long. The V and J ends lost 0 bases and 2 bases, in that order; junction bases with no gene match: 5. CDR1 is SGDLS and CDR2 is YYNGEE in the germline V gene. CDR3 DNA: TGTGCCAGCAGCGTAGGGGCAGGGGGCCTCACAGATACGCAGTATTTT. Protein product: CASSVGAGGLTDTQYF.

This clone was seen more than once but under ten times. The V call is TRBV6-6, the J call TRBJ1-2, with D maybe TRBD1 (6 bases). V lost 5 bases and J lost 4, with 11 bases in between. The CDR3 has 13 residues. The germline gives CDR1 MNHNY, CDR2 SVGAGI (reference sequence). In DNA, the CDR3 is TGTGCCAGCAGTCAAGGGGGGGGCTATGGCTACACCTTC. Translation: CASSQGGGYGYTF.

The CDR3 sequence: CASSPVGVGTTSMNTEAFF. The CDR3 nucleotides read TGTGCCAGCAGCCCCGTTGGTGTGGGGACGACTTCCATGAACACTGAAGCTTTCTTT. The rearrangement uses TRBV9 and TRBJ1-1; maybe TRBD1 (5 bases). Germline CDR1 SGDLS, CDR2 YYNGEE. This CDR3 comprises 19 residues. Trimming removed 4 bases from V and 0 bases from J, with 25 bases in between.

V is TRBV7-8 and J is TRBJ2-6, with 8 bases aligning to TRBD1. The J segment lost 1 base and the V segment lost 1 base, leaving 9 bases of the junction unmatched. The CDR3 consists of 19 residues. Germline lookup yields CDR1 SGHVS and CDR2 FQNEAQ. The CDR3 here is CASSLGQGAIHSGANVLTF. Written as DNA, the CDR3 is TGTGCCAGCAGCTTAGGTCAGGGGGCAATCCATTCTGGGGCCAACGTCCTGACTTTC.

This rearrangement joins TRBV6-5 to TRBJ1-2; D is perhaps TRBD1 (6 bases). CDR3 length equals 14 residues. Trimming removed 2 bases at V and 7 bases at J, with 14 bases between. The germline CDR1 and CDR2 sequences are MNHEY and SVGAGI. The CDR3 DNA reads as TGTGCCAGCAGTTACGGGGGCAGGGATGGTGGCTACACCTTC. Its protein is CASSYGGRDGGYTF.

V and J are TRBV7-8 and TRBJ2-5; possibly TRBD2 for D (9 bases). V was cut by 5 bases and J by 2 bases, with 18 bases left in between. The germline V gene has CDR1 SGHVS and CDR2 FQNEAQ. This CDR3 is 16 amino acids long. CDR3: CASSPGGGGVQETQYF. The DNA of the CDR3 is TGTGCCAGCAGCCCAGGGGGCGGGGGGGTGCAAGAGACCCAGTACTTC.

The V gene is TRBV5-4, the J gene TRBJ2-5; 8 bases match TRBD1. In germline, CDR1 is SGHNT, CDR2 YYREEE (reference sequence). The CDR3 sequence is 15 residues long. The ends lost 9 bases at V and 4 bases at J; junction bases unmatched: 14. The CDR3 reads CATSTGVGFTETQYF. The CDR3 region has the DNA TGTGCCACTTCGACAGGGGTCGGATTTACAGAGACCCAGTACTTC. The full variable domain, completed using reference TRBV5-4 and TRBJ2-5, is ETGVTQSPTHLIKTRGQQVTLRCSSQSGHNTVSWYQQALGQGPQFIFQYYREEENGRGNFPPRFSGLQFPNYSSELNVNALELDDSALYLCATSTGVGFTETQYFGPGTRLLVL.

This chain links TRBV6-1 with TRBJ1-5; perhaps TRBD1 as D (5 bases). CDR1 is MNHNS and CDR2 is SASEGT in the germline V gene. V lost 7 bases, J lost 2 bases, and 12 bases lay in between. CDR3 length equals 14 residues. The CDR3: CASTGELGNQPQHF. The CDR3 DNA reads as TGTGCCAGCACGGGGGAGCTGGGCAATCAGCCCCAGCATTTT.

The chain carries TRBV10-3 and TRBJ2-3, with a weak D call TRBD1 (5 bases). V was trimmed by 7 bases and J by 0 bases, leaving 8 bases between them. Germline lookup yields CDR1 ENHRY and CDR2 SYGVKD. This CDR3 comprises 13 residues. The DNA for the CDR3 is TGTGCCATCACCCAGGGTAGCACAGATACGCAGTATTTT. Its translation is CAITQGSTDTQYF.

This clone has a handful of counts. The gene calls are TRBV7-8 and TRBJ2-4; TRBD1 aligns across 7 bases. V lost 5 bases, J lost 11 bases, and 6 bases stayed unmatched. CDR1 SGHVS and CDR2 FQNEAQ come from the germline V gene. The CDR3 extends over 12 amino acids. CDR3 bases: TGTGCCAGCAGCCCTCGACAGGGCGTTCAGTACTTC. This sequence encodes CASSPRQGVQYF.

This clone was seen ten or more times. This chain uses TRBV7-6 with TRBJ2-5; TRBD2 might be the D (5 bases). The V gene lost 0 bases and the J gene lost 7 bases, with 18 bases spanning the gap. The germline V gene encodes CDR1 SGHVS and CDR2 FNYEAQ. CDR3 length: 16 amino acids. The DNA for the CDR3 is TGTGCCAGCAGCTTAGCGCCGGCACATGGTCGGGGGACCCAGTACTTC. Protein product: CASSLAPAHGRGTQYF.

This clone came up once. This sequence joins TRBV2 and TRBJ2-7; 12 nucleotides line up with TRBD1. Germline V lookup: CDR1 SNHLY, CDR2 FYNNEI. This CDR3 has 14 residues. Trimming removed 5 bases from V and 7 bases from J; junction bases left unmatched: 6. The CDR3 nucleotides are TGTGCCAGCAGTCGGGACAGGGGGCTTGAAGAGCAGTACTTC. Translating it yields CASSRDRGLEEQYF. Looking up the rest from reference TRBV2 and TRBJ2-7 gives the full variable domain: EPEVTQTPSHQVTQMGQEVILRCVPISNHLYFYWYRQILGQKVEFLVSFYNNEISEKSEIFDDQFSVERPDGSNFTLKIRSTKLEDSAMYFCASSRDRGLEEQYFGPGTRLTVT.

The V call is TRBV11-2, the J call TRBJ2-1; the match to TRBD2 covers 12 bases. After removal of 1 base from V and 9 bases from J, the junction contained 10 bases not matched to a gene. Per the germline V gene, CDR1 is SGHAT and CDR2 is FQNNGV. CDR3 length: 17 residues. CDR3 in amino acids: CASSLVLSSGGAVEQFF. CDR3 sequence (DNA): TGTGCCAGCAGCTTAGTCTTGTCTAGCGGGGGGGCGGTTGAGCAGTTCTTC. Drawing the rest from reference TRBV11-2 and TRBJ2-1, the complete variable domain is EAGVAQSPRYKIIEKRQSVAFWCNPISGHATLYWYQQILGQGPKLLIQFQNNGVVDDSQLPKDRFSAERLKGVDSTLKIQPAKLEDSAVYLCASSLVLSSGGAVEQFFGPGTRLTVL.